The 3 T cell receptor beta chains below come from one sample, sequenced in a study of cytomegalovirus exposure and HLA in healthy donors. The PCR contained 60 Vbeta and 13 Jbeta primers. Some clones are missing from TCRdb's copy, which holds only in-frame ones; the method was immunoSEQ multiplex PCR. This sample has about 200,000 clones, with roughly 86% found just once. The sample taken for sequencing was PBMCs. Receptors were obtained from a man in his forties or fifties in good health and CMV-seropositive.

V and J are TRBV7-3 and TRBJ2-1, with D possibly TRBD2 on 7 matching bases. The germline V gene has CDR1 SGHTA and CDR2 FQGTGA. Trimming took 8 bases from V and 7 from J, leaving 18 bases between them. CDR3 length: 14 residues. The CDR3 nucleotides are TGTGCCAGCCGGGGCGGGGGCCTCGGGAATGAGCAGTTCTTC. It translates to CASRGGGLGNEQFF.

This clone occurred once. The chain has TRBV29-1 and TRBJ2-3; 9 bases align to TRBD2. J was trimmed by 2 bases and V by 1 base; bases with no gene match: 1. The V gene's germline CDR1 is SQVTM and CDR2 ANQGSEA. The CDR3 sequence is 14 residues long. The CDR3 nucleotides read TGCAGCGTTGAAGGACTAGCGGTCACAGATACGCAGTATTTT. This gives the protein CSVEGLAVTDTQYF.

CDR3 DNA sequence: TGTGCCAGCAGCCCAGGGAGCGGGGCCGCGGGAAACACCATATATTTT. Protein sequence: CASSPGSGAAGNTIYF. V and J are TRBV21-1 and TRBJ1-3. TRBV21-1 is classified as a pseudogene. CDR3 size: 16 residues.